The source of this T cell receptor (beta chain) is a study of blood T cells in healthy people across ages. Study conclusions and caveats: A roughly linear age-dependent decrease characterized TCR beta diversity per million T cells.

Sample-barcoded 5' priming and a J-beta primer mix drove a second PCR of about 7 to 12 cycles. TCRdb ran MiXCR on the 5' RACE reads and lists one entry per CDR3 protein. The sample lists more than 900,000 distinct CDR3 sequences, 25% to 35% occurring once. This clonotype has at least ten counts. Antigen unknown. Losses at the gene ends were 5 bases for V and 0 bases for J; bases not matched to a gene: 3. From germline, CDR1 is SQVTM and CDR2 ANQGSEA. The CDR3 length is 13 residues. These data were also reused for a study on T cells of mothers and their children. That paper notes: Mothers and children who were related shared slightly more overlap than unrelated pairs, but not significantly more.

What was sequenced was blood. V and J are TRBV29-1 and TRBJ2-7; 8 bases fit TRBD1. The TCR comes from a woman aged 40-49 years in good health. The DNA of the CDR3 is TGCAGCGTTCCGGGACAGGACTCCTACGAGCAGTACTTC. This codes for CSVPGQDSYEQYF.